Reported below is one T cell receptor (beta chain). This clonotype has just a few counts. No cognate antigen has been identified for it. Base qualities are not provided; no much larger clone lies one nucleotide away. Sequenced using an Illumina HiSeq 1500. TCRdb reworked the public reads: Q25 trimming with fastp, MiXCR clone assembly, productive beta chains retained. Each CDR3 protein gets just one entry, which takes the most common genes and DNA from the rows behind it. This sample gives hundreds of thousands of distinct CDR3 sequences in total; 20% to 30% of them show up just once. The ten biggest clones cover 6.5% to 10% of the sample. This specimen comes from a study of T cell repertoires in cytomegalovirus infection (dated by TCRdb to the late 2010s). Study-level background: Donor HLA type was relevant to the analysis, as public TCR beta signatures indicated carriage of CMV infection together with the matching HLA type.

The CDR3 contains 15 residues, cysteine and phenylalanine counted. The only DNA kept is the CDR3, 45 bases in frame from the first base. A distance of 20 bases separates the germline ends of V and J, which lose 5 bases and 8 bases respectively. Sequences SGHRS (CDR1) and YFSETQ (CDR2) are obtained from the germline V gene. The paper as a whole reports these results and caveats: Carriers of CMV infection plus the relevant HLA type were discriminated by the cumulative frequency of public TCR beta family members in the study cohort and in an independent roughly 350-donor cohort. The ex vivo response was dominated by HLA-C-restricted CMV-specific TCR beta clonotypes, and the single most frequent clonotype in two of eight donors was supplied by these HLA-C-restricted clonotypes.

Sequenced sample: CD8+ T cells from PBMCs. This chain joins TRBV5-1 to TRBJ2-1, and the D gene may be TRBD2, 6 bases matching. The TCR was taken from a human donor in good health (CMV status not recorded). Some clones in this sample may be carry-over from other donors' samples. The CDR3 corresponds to CASRDTQGGSDEQFF. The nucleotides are TGCGCCAGCAGGGATACGCAGGGAGGTTCCGATGAGCAGTTCTTC.